The rows below give T cell receptor beta chains drawn from one sample of a study of T cell responses to AZD1222 COVID-19 vaccine. TCRdb keeps only in-frame clones here, not all; method: immunoSEQ multiplex PCR. The data hold about 98,000 clones, with around 82% observed a single time. Specimen: peripheral blood, collected on day 0 of AZD1222 vaccination. These receptor sequences come from an adult in good health. Both conserved end residues are part of each CDR3. Each record gives: V gene, J gene, CDR3 length, clone size, CDR3 protein. Not every row has a clone size; where given, it reads once, few, many or a size class.

v_gene: TRBV27
j_gene: TRBJ2-6
len: 16
abundance: NA
CDR3aa: CASSLFTGLGANVLTF

v_gene: TRBV7-7
j_gene: TRBJ2-2
len: 13
abundance: NA
CDR3aa: CASSLDNTGELFF

v_gene: TRBV3-1/TRBV3-2
j_gene: TRBJ1-2
len: 14
abundance: NA
CDR3aa: CASSPRGFGYGYTF

v_gene: TRBV11-3
j_gene: TRBJ1-3
len: 14
abundance: NA
CDR3aa: CASSPGTGENTIYF

v_gene: TRBV6-5
j_gene: TRBJ1-2
len: 14
abundance: NA
CDR3aa: CASTSQGGWLGYTF

v_gene: TRBV20-1
j_gene: TRBJ1-1
len: 11
abundance: NA
CDR3aa: CSAPGLAEAFF

v_gene: TRBV7-9
j_gene: TRBJ2-5
len: 16
abundance: NA
CDR3aa: CASSLETGGAQETQYF

v_gene: TRBV9
j_gene: TRBJ2-7
len: 15
abundance: NA
CDR3aa: CASSDAGNSFDEQYF

v_gene: TRBV28
j_gene: TRBJ1-1
len: 12
abundance: NA
CDR3aa: CASHPQNTEAFF

v_gene: TRBV7-2
j_gene: TRBJ1-6
len: 15
abundance: NA
CDR3aa: CASSEQGFLNSPLHF

v_gene: TRBV3-1/TRBV3-2
j_gene: TRBJ1-5
len: 16
abundance: NA
CDR3aa: CASSQDTGTGNQPQHF

v_gene: TRBV5-4
j_gene: TRBJ1-6
len: 13
abundance: NA
CDR3aa: CASSSEGNSPLHF

v_gene: TRBV6-5
j_gene: TRBJ1-3
len: 13
abundance: NA
CDR3aa: CASTRTGENTIYF

v_gene: TRBV7-6
j_gene: TRBJ1-3
len: 16
abundance: NA
CDR3aa: CASSPTTGFSGNTIYF

v_gene: TRBV6-1
j_gene: TRBJ1-4
len: 16
abundance: NA
CDR3aa: CASSEAGTMWAHELFF

v_gene: TRBV11-2
j_gene: TRBJ1-3
len: 13
abundance: NA
CDR3aa: CASSLGTWNTIYF

v_gene: TRBV28
j_gene: TRBJ1-1
len: 12
abundance: NA
CDR3aa: CASSSTGPEAFF

v_gene: TRBV15
j_gene: TRBJ1-1
len: 15
abundance: NA
CDR3aa: CATSRGEVLNTEAFF

v_gene: TRBV15
j_gene: TRBJ1-2
len: 14
abundance: NA
CDR3aa: CATSRDPGNYGYTF

v_gene: TRBV3-1/TRBV3-2
j_gene: TRBJ2-1
len: 17
abundance: NA
CDR3aa: CASSQGFGTSGRNEQFF

v_gene: TRBV7-9
j_gene: TRBJ1-5
len: 14
abundance: once
CDR3aa: CASSSGQGPYPQHF

v_gene: TRBV5-4
j_gene: TRBJ2-1
len: 16
abundance: NA
CDR3aa: CASSSGTSGNYNEQFF

v_gene: TRBV5-1
j_gene: TRBJ2-7
len: 16
abundance: NA
CDR3aa: CASSLGLAGSSYEQYF

v_gene: TRBV5-1
j_gene: TRBJ1-4
len: 15
abundance: NA
CDR3aa: CASSWDGTGTEKLFF

v_gene: TRBV30
j_gene: TRBJ1-1
len: 14
abundance: NA
CDR3aa: CAWTPGTANTEAFF